This T cell receptor beta chain emerged from a study of CD8+CD57+ T cells in acquired aplastic anemia. Germline V lookup: CDR1 SGHNT, CDR2 YYREEE (reference sequence). The CDR3 is made up of 14 amino acids. Trimming shortened V by 0 bases and J by 1 base, and 7 bases separated the two germline ends. TCR beta VDJ and CDR3 profiling used genomic DNA as template. TCRdb ran MiXCR on the reads and lists one entry per CDR3 protein. The data hold about 250,000 distinct CDR3 sequences, with around half observed a single time. Whole-study results and caveats: Controls did not differ significantly from patients in CD8+ Simpson's diversity.

In this sample, this clonotype turned up many times. Its antigen is still unknown. Patients chosen for sequencing had shown CD8+CD57+ cell expansion by flow cytometry. This clonotype originated in a human donor with aplastic anemia. The chain is built from TRBV5-4 and TRBJ1-2; the D is unclear. The material sequenced was sorted CD4+, CD8+, or CD8+CD57+ T cells (not recorded which) from PBMCs. As DNA, the CDR3 is TGTGCCAGCAGCTTGGAGACGATTAACTATGGCTACACCTTC. Amino acid sequence: CASSLETINYGYTF. Filled out from reference TRBV5-4 and TRBJ1-2, the complete variable domain reads ETGVTQSPTHLIKTRGQQVTLRCSSQSGHNTVSWYQQALGQGPQFIFQYYREEENGRGNFPPRFSGLQFPNYSSELNVNALELDDSALYLCASSLETINYGYTFGSGTRLTVV.